This T cell receptor beta chain was identified during a study of type 1 regulatory T cells. TCRdb re-derived calls from the reads in MiXCR, one entry per CDR3 protein. The sample carries about 62,000 distinct CDR3 sequences, 60% to 80% recorded once. This CDR3 has 12 amino acids. Looked up from germline, CDR1 is DFQATT and CDR2 is SNEGSKA (reference sequence). V was clipped by 8 bases and J by 6 bases, with 17 bases between them. On this clonotype itself: Its specificity is unknown.

Study results and caveats: Compared with non-Tr1 cells, Tr1 cells showed a narrower TCR repertoire.

Sequenced input: cultured non-Tr1 T cells, either the whole culture or a sorted T cell fraction (not recorded which). The source is a human donor in good health. This chain uses TRBV20-1 with TRBJ2-7, with a weak D call TRBD1 (5 bases). The CDR3 coding sequence is TGCAGTACTCCACACCCTAGGGGCGAGCAGTACTTC. As protein: CSTPHPRGEQYF.